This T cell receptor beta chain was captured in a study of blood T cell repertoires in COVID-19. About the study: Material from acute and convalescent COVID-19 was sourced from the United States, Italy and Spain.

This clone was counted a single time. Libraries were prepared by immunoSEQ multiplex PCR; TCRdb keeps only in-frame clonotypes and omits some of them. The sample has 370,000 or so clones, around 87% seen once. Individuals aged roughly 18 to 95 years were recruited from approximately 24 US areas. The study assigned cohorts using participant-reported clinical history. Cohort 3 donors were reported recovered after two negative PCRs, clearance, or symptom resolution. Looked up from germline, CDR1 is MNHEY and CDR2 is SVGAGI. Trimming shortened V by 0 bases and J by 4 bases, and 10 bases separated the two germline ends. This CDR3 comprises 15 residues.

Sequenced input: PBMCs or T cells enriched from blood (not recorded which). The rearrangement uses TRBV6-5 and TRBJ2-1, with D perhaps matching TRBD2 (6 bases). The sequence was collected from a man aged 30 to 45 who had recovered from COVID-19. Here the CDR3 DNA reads TGTGCCAGCAGTTACTCTCGGGCGGGGTACAATGAGCAGTTCTTC. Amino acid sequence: CASSYSRAGYNEQFF.